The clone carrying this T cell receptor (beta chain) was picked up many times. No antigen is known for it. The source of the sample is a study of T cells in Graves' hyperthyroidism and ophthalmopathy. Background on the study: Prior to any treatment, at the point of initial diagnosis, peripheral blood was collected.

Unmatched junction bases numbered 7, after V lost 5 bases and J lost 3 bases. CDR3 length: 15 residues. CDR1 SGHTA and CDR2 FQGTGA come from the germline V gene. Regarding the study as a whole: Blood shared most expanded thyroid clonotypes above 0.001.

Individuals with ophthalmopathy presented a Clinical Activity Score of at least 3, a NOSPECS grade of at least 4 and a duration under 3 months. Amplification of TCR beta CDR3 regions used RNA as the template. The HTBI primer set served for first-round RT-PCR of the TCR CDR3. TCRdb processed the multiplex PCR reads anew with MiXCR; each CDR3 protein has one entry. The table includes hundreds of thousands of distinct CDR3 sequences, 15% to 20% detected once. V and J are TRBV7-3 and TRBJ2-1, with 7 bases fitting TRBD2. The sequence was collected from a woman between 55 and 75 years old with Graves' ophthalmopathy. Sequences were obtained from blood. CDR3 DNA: TGTGCCAGCAGCCCCCTGGCTAGCGGCTACAATGAGCAGTTCTTC. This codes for CASSPLASGYNEQFF.